Listed here is a single TCR beta chain. The antigen is undetermined. This record belongs to a study of beta chain features in type 1 diabetes. Reverse transcription of all isolated RNA meant that expressed TCRB transcripts were sequenced. TCRdb's table, derived via immunoSEQ multiplex PCR, lists solely in-frame clones and lacks some. The sample yields 300,000 to 350,000 clones, 9.3% seen once. Populations isolated by sorting all had purity greater than 95%. CDR3 length: 14 residues. V was clipped by 1 base and J by 4 bases, with 8 bases between them. Germline V lookup: CDR1 SGHRS, CDR2 YFSETQ. Findings and limits, study-wide: Naive, central memory and Treg TCRB repertoires seemed to resemble each other more closely in patients than they did in healthy donors. When Type 1 diabetes patients were examined, their TCRB CDR3s proved moderately but significantly shorter in all four CD4+ subsets. Whatever favoring of shorter templates PCR might show would apply equally to patients and controls. Fewer junction insertions and more nucleotide deletions appeared in type 1 diabetes patients.

The clonotype comes from a man in his thirties or forties with type 1 diabetes. Sequencing was carried out using central memory CD4+ T cells from blood. The V call is TRBV5-1, the J call TRBJ2-2; no clear D gene. The CDR3 sequence is CASSLSVSTGELFF. CDR3 DNA sequence: TGCGCCAGCAGCTTGTCAGTATCCACCGGGGAGCTGTTTTTT. The complete variable domain, with remaining parts taken from reference TRBV5-1 and TRBJ2-2, reads KAGVTQTPRYLIKTRGQQVTLSCSPISGHRSVSWYQQTPGQGLQFLFEYFSETQRNKGNFPGRFSGRQFSNSRSEMNVSTLELGDSALYLCASSLSVSTGELFFGEGSRLTVL.